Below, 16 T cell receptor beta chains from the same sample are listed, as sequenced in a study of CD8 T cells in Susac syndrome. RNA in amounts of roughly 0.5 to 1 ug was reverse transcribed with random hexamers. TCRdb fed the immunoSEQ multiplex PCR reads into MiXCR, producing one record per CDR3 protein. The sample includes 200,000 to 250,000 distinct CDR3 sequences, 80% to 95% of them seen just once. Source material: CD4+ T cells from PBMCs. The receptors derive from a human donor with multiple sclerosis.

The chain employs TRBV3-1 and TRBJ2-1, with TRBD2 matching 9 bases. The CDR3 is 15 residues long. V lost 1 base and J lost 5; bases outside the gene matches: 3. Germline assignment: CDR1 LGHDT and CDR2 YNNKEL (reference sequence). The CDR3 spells CASSQGAGGHNEQFF. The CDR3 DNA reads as TGTGCCAGCAGCCAAGGAGCGGGGGGTCACAATGAGCAGTTCTTC.

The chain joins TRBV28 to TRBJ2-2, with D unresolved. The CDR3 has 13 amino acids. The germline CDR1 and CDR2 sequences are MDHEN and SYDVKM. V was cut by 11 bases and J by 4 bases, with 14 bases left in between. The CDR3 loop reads CAAEDLGTGELFF. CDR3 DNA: TGTGCCGCCGAGGATTTGGGCACCGGGGAGCTGTTTTTT.

CDR3 coding DNA: TGCGCCAGCCACGCCGCCTTAGGGAGCGCTGAAGCTTTCTTT. This translates into CASHAALGSAEAFF. The chain employs TRBV5-1 and TRBJ1-1; the D is unclear. The germline gives CDR1 SGHRS, CDR2 YFSETQ. V was shortened by 7 bases and J by 6 bases, with 19 bases between the two germline ends. CDR3 length: 14 residues.

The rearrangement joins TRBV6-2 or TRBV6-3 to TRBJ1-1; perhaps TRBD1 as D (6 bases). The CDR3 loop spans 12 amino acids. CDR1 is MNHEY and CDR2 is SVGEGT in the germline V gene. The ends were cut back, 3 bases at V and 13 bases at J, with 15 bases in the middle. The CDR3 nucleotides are TGTGCCAGCAGTTATAGGGCAGGGGAAAATTTCTTT. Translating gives CASSYRAGENFF.

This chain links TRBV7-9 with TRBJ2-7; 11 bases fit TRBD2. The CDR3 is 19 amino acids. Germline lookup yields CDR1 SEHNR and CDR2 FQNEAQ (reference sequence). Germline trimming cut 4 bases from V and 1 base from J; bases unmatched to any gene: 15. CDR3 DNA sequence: TGTGCCAGCAGCTCCACACCCGGGACTAGCGGTTTTCGGTCCTACGAGCAGTACTTC. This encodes CASSSTPGTSGFRSYEQYF.

CDR3 sequence (DNA): TGTGCCAGCAAACGGACGGGGAACACTGAAGCTTTCTTT. Protein product: CASKRTGNTEAFF. The rearrangement uses TRBV6-5 and TRBJ1-1, with no clear D. The CDR3 is 13 residues long. Trimming took 7 bases from V and 1 from J, leaving 10 bases between them. Germline values: CDR1 MNHEY, CDR2 SVGAGI.

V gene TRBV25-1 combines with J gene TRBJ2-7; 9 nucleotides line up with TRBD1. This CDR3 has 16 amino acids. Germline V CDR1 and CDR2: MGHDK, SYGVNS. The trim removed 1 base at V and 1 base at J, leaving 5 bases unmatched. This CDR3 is CASSEFTGGISYEQYV. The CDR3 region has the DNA TGTGCCAGCAGTGAATTCACAGGGGGCATATCCTACGAGCAGTACGTC.

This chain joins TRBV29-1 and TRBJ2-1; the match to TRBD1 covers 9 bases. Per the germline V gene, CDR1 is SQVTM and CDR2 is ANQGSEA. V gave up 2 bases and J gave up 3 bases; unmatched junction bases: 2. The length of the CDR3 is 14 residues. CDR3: CSVELGQGYNEQFF. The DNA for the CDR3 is TGCAGCGTTGAACTGGGACAGGGCTACAATGAGCAGTTCTTC.

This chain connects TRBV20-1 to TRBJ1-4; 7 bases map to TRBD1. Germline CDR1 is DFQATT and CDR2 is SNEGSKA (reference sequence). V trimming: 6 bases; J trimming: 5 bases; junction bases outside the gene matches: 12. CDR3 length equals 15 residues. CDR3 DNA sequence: TGCAGTGCCTCCAGCCGGGACAGCACAAATGAAAAACTGTTTTTT. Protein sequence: CSASSRDSTNEKLFF.

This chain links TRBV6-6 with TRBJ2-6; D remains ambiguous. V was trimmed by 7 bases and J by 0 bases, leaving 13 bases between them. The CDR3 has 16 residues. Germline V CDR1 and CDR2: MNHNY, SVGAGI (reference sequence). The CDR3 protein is CASIPDVSSGANVLTF. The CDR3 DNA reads TGTGCCAGCATACCGGATGTCTCCTCTGGGGCCAACGTCCTGACTTTC.

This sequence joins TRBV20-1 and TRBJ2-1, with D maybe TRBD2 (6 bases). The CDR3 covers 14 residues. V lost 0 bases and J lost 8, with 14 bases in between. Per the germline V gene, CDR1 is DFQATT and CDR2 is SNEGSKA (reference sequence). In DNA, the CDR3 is TGCAGTGCTAGAGATACGACTAGTAGCTATGAGCAGTTCTTC. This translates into CSARDTTSSYEQFF.

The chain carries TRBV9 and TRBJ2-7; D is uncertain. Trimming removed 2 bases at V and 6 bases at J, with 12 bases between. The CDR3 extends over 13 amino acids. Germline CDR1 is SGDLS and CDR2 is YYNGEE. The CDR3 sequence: CASSVTPGGEQYF. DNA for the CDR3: TGTGCCAGCAGCGTCACCCCGGGCGGCGAGCAGTACTTC.

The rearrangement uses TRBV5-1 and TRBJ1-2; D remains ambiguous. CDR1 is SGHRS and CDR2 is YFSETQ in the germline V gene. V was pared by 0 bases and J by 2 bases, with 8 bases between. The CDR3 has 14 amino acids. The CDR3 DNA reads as TGCGCCAGCAGCTTGGATAAGACCAACTATGGCTACACCTTC. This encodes CASSLDKTNYGYTF.

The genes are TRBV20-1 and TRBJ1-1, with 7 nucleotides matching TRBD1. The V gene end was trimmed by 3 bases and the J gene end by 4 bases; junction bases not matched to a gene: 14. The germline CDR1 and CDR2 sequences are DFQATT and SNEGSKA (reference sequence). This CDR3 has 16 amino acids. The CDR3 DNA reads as TGCAGTGCTAGGAGGGACAGATTAGCGGGCGGCACTGAAGCTTTCTTT. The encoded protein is CSARRDRLAGGTEAFF.

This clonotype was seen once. The chain's CDR3 is CASRGTGRTVTGELFF. CDR3 DNA: TGTGCCAGCAGGGGTACAGGGAGGACGGTCACCGGGGAGCTGTTTTTT. This chain links TRBV2 with TRBJ2-2; D is possibly TRBD1 or TRBD2 (6 bases each). The CDR3 spans 16 residues. Germline loops: CDR1 SNHLY, CDR2 FYNNEI. Trimming took off 6 bases at V and 4 bases at J, with 18 bases between the two ends.

The CDR3 DNA reads as TGTGCCAGCAGCGTAGAGGGACACCTCTCTGGAAACACCATATATTTT. Translating gives CASSVEGHLSGNTIYF. V usage is TRBV9 and J usage is TRBJ1-3; weak D call: TRBD1 (6 bases). The CDR3 consists of 16 residues. CDR1 is SGDLS, CDR2 YYNGEE, per germline. The ends were cut back, 0 bases at V and 0 bases at J, with 10 bases in the middle.